Presented here are 2 T cell receptor beta chains from one specimen sequenced in a study of regulatory dendritic cells for organ transplantation. The assay was immunoSEQ multiplex PCR, and TCRdb's table has in-frame clones only and misses some. The table has tens of thousands of clones, around nine tenths seen once. The specimen sequenced was naive CD8+ T cells from blood. Subset noted: CD45RA+ naive T cells. The receptors were gathered from a human donor in good health.

This clone turned up a few times. The chain has TRBV4-3 and TRBJ1-2, with D perhaps matching TRBD1 (5 bases). The CDR3 consists of 16 residues. Germline V lookup: CDR1 LGHNA, CDR2 YSLEER. Trimming cost V 0 bases and J 7 bases, with 18 bases left between them. The chain's CDR3 is CASSQDLGGTEGGYTF. For the CDR3, the DNA is TGCGCCAGCAGCCAAGATCTGGGCGGGACTGAGGGTGGCTACACCTTC.

The J gene is TRBJ1-1, the V gene TRBV9, with a weak D call TRBD1 (6 bases). The CDR3 is made up of 16 amino acids. Trimming shortened V by 0 bases and J by 3 bases, and 15 bases separated the two germline ends. Looked up from germline, CDR1 is SGDLS and CDR2 is YYNGEE. CDR3 in DNA: TGTGCCAGCAGCGTAGTTGCAGGGGCGCGGGACACTGAAGCTTTCTTT. Amino acid sequence: CASSVVAGARDTEAFF.